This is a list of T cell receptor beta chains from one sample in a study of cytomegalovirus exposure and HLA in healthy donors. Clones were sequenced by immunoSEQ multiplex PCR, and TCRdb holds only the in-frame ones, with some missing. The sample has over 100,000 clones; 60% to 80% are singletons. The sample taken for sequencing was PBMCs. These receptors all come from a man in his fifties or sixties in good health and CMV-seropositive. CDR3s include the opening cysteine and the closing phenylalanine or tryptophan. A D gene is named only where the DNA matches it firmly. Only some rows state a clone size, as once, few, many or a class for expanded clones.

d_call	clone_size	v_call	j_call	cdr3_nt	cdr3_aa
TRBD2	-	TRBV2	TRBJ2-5	TGTGCCAGCTTCAGCGGGGGCTCCCCAGAGACCCAGTACTTC	CASFSGGSPETQYF
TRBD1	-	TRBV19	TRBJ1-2	TGTGCCAGTAGTATAGTCCCAGGACAGGGTTATGGCTACACCTTC	CASSIVPGQGYGYTF
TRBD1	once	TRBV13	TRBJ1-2	TGTGCCAGCAGCTCGGACAGGGAAATAAACTATGGCTACACCTTC	CASSSDREINYGYTF
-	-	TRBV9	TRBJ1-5	TGTGCCAGCAGCCCAGGAGAGGGGGTTCAGCCCCAGCATTTT	CASSPGEGVQPQHF
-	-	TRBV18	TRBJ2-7	TGTGCCAGCTCACCATCTGGCAGGACCTACGAGCAGTACTTC	CASSPSGRTYEQYF
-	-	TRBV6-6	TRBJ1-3	TGTGCCAGCAGTTACTCGTCCGGGGGCTCTGGAAACACCATATATTTT	CASSYSSGGSGNTIYF
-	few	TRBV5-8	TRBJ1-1	TGTGCCAGCAGCTATCAAGGGGCCGGAGCTTTCTTT	CASSYQGAGAFF
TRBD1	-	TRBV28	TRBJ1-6	TGTGCCAGCAGGGGGACAGGGAATAATTCACCCCTCCACTTT	CASRGTGNNSPLHF
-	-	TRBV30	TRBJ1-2	TGTGCCTGGAGTGCAGGGAAGAACTATGGCTACACCTTC	CAWSAGKNYGYTF
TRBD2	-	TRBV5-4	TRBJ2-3	TGTGCCAGCAGCTCGGGGGGGCTAGCGGGGACAGATACGCAGTATTTT	CASSSGGLAGTDTQYF
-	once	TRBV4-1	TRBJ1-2	TGCGCCAGCAGCTCTCACCGCACAGGGATCTATGGCTACACCTTC	CASSSHRTGIYGYTF
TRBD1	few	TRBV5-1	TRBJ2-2	TGCGCCAGCAGCTACGGACAGGGGGCGGGCACCGGGGAGCTGTTTTTT	CASSYGQGAGTGELFF
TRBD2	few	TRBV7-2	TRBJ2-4	TGTGCCAGCAAGCGGGGGGGACTGAACATTCAGTACTTC	CASKRGGLNIQYF
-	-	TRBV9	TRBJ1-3	TGTGCCAGCAGCACAGCACTGGGAAACACCATATATTTT	CASSTALGNTIYF
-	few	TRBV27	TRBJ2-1	TGTGCCAGCAGTTTAGTGGAGACGTCGAGTAGCTCCTACAATGAGCAGTTCTTC	CASSLVETSSSSYNEQFF
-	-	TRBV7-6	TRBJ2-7	TGTGCCAGCAGCTCACCTGGACTCATTGGCCACGAGCAGTACTTC	CASSSPGLIGHEQYF
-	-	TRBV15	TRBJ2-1	TGTGCCACCAGCAGAGGGGGCTCCAATGAGCAGTTCTTC	CATSRGGSNEQFF
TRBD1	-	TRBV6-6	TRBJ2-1	TGTGCCAGCACCTCCGGGACAGGGTTCCATGAGCAGTTCTTC	CASTSGTGFHEQFF
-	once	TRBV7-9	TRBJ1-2	TGTGCCAGCAGCTTCCGGGGAGGCGGCTACACCTTC	CASSFRGGGYTF
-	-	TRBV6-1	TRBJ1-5	TGTGCCAGCAGTCAGGGTGGGGGGGATAATCAGCCCCAGCATTTT	CASSQGGGDNQPQHF
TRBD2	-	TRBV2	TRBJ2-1	TGTGCCAGCAGTGAGGGACTAGCGTACAATGAGCAGTTCTTC	CASSEGLAYNEQFF
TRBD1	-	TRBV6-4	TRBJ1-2	TGTGCCAGCAGTGATCGGACAGGGGGCAACTATGGCTACACCTTC	CASSDRTGGNYGYTF
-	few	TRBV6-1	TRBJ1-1	TGTGCCAGCAGGGATAACAGGGTGAGAGCTGAAGCTTTCTTT	CASRDNRVRAEAFF
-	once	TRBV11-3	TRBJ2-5	TGTGCCAGCGCCTCAAGGGGGGGGGCGGGAGAGACCCAGTACTTC	CASASRGGAGETQYF